The TCR beta chain described here comes from a study of blood T cell repertoires in COVID-19 (dated by TCRdb to 2018 to 2020). About the study as a whole: The collaborator samples originated in the United States, Italy and Spain and spanned the acute and convalescent phases of COVID-19. The material from the prospective study consisted of cDNA or gDNA derived from T cells, B-cell-depleted T cells, or PBMCs. The dataset comprised deeply sampled blood TCRbeta repertoires from subjects exposed to, actively infected with, or recovered from COVID-19. The repertoires were released in a freely available public database intended as a resource for research on the immune response to SARS-CoV-2. Samples came from the ongoing ImmuneRACE study (first 160 participants) plus 1,254 subjects from 6 global collaborators. The sample metadata nearly always contained a de-identified subject ID, COVID-19 status, age in years and sex. Where available, HLA class I and class II types were taken from metadata supplied by the sample provider and were not determined by assay-based typing. Study-wide conclusions, independent of this receptor: The quantity of clinical and demographic metadata differed by source and by participant and was supplied without curation.

TCRbeta CDR3 regions were amplified from genomic DNA using the immunoSEQ Assay, a bias-controlled multiplex PCR. In the source study's methods: The number of nucleated cells in each sample was estimated by amplification of reference gene primers within the assay. Sequence reads were collapsed and filtered to measure the absolute abundance of every unique TCRbeta CDR3 rearrangement. For each sample, productive Simpson clonality was calculated by taking the square root of Simpson's diversity index across productive rearrangements. TCRdb holds this immuneACCESS table with in-frame rearrangements only. Some clones are missing; in checked studies, unresolved V genes explain under half, and the rest has no known cause. Clonal size and the V and J genes are those of that table, whereas D and trimming came from the DNA. The sample table holds tens of thousands of clones, of which approximately 90% were seen once. 15% to 20% of the sample lies in the top ten.

As for this clone: What this receptor recognizes is not known. Base qualities are not at hand, and no much larger clone is one base apart.

Whole blood was collected in K2EDTA tubes by collaborating institutions according to the institutions' own protocols. For TCRbeta analysis, collaborators shipped samples in one of three forms: frozen whole blood, isolated PBMCs, or DNA extracted from either of those sample types. V is shortened by 4 bases, J by 1 base, and the region joining them spans 12 bases. The germline V gene gives CDR1 as SGDLS and CDR2 as YYNGEE. CDR3 length: 15 amino acids, cysteine to phenylalanine. The entry retains the CDR3 DNA only, 45 bases that are in frame from base 1. The chain employs TRBV9 and TRBJ2-1; the D segment could be TRBD1, given 6 matching bases. Sequenced input: peripheral blood. This clonotype was obtained from a man aged 45-65 years in a cohort sampled during active COVID-19. CDR3 loop: CASSPEQGSYNEQFF. The nucleotide sequence is given as TGTGCCAGCAGCCCGGAGCAGGGGTCCTACAATGAGCAGTTCTTC.